This paragraph covers one TCR beta chain sequence. Its matching antigen is unknown. Separate from the approximately 670-subject first cohort, the 120-subject validation cohort was the one that the donors belonged to. The sample belongs to a study of cytomegalovirus exposure and HLA in healthy donors. CDR3 length equals 14 residues. Germline-derived CDR1 and CDR2 are LNHDA and SQIVND (reference sequence). The germline V and J ends were trimmed by 1 base and 6 bases, with 10 bases remaining between them. Here immunoSEQ multiplex PCR was the method, and the copy in TCRdb shows in-frame clones only, minus some. This table holds around 150,000 clones, just over 85% found once. Study-wide findings and caveats: Altogether, some 170 TCR beta chains were recorded as cytomegalovirus-associated. In vitro, three CMV-associated chains proved specific for CMV antigens. While the bulk of TCR sequences proved rare, some public TCRs turned up in many donors.

V is TRBV19 and J is TRBJ1-5; no definite D call. The origin of this receptor is a young woman in good health and CMV-seropositive. Sequenced input: PBMCs. The CDR3 nucleotides are TGTGCCAGTAGTATAGCGGGGTCAAGTCAGCCCCAGCATTTT. Residues: CASSIAGSSQPQHF.